This TCR beta chain was sequenced during a study of blood T cell repertoires in COVID-19. Using immunoSEQ multiplex PCR, the repertoire was profiled, and TCRdb retains in-frame clones only, with some absent. The sample includes 220,000 or so clones, approximately 90% of them seen just once. The CDR3 sequence is 15 residues long. The J segment lost 0 bases and the V segment lost 3 bases, leaving 3 bases of the junction unmatched. CDR1 SGHRS and CDR2 YFSETQ come from the germline V gene. Sequencing was performed on PBMCs or T cells enriched from blood (not recorded which). The clonotype originates from a woman aged 18-29 years in a cohort exposed to, infected with or recovered from COVID-19 (not recorded which). The rearrangement joins TRBV5-1 to TRBJ1-5; the match to TRBD1 covers 7 bases. CDR3: CASSSGTDSNQPQHF. The CDR3 nucleotides read TGCGCCAGCAGCTCCGGGACAGATAGCAATCAGCCCCAGCATTTT.